Described below is a single T cell receptor beta chain sequence and its context. Its antigen is currently unknown. Trimming removed 5 bases from V and 7 bases from J; junction bases left unmatched: 10. This CDR3 comprises 16 residues. Germline V gives CDR1 MDHEN, CDR2 SYDVKM. The data derive from a study of cytomegalovirus exposure and HLA in healthy donors. Findings of the study overall: Using the classifier, cytomegalovirus status was reportedly diagnosed with high specificity and sensitivity.

TCRdb's copy holds only in-frame clones and misses some; the assay was immunoSEQ multiplex PCR. Of more than 70,000 clones listed, approximately 94% are singletons. The source of this sequence is a woman aged 18-29 years in good health and CMV-seronegative. Source material: PBMCs. The chain employs TRBV28 and TRBJ2-1, with 11 positions matching TRBD2. The CDR3 loop reads CASSPHQGLAANEQFF. DNA of the CDR3: TGTGCCAGCAGTCCTCATCAGGGACTAGCGGCGAATGAGCAGTTCTTC.